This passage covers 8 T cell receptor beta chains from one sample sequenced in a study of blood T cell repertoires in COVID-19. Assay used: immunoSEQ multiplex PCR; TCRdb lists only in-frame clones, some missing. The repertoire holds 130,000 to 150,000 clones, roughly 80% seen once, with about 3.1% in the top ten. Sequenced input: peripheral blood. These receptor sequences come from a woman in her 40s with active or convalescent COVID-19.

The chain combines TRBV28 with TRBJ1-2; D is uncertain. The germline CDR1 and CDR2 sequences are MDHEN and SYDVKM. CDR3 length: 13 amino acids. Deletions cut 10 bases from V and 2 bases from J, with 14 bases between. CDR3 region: CATGGRANYGYTF. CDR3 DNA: TGTGCCACTGGTGGGAGGGCCAACTATGGCTACACCTTC.

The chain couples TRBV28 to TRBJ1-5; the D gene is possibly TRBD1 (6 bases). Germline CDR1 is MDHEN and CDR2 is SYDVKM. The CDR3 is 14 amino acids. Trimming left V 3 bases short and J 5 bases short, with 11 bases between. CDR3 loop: CASSLAAGDQPQHF. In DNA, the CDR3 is TGTGCCAGCAGTTTGGCCGCAGGGGATCAGCCCCAGCATTTT.

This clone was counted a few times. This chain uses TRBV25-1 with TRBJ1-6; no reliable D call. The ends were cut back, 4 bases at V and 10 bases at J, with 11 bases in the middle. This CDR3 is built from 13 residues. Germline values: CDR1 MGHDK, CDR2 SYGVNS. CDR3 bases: TGTGCCAGCAGTGGACGGGAGAGCTCACCCCTCCACTTT. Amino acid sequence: CASSGRESSPLHF.

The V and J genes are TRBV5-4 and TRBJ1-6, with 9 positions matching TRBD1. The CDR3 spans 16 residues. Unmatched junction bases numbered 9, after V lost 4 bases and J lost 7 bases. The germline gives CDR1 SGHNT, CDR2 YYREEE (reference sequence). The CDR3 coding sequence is TGTGCCAGCAGCCGCCTGTGGGACAGGGACAATTCACCCCTCCACTTT. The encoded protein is CASSRLWDRDNSPLHF.

Written as DNA, the CDR3 is TGTGCCAGCAGCCCAAGAGGGGGGGCCTCCTACAATGAGCAGTTCTTC. Its translation is CASSPRGGASYNEQFF. This chain joins TRBV4-2 and TRBJ2-1, with TRBD2 as a possible D gene (7 bases). The CDR3 has 16 amino acids. V lost 4 bases and J 0 bases, leaving 13 bases between the germline ends. CDR1 is LGHNA, CDR2 YNFKEQ, per germline.

CDR3 DNA sequence: TGTGCCAGCAGCTCCCTAGCGGGAGGCCTCTACAATGAGCAGTTCTTC. The encoded protein is CASSSLAGGLYNEQFF. The rearrangement links TRBV11-2 to TRBJ2-1; 11 nucleotides agree with TRBD2. This CDR3 region has 16 residues. CDR1 SGHAT and CDR2 FQNNGV come from the germline V gene. V gave up 4 bases and J gave up 3 bases; unmatched junction bases: 5.

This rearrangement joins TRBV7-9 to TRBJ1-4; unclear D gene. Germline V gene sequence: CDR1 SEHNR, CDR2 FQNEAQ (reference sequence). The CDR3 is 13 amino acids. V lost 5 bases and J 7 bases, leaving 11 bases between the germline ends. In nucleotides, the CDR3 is TGTGCCAGCAGCGGGCAGCAAGCTGAAAAACTGTTTTTT. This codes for CASSGQQAEKLFF.

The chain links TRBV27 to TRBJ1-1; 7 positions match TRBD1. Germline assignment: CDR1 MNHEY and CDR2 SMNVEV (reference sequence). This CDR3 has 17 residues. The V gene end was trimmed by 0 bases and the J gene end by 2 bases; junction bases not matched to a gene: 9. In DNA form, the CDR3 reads TGTGCCAGCAGTTTATCAAGATGGGACAGCCCAAACACTGAAGCTTTCTTT. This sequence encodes CASSLSRWDSPNTEAFF.